This is a list of T cell receptor beta chains from one sample in a study of PD-L1 blockade in urothelial cancer. The assay was immunoSEQ multiplex PCR, and TCRdb's table has in-frame clones only and misses some. The top ten clones hold over 3% of a sample with 25,000 to 35,000 clones, 79% of them seen once. The material sequenced was PBMCs, taken around atezolizumab (anti-PD-L1) treatment. Receptors were obtained from a man in his 70s with urothelial cancer. The CDR3 runs from the conserved cysteine through the conserved F or W. The D gene is left open where the match is weak. The size of a clone is reported for some rows only, either as once, few or many, or as a class for expanded clones.

clone size | J gene | D gene | V gene | CDR3 protein | CDR3 DNA
NA | TRBJ2-2 | NA | TRBV30 | CAWTAGPVNTGELFF | TGTGCCTGGACGGCAGGGCCAGTAAACACCGGGGAGCTGTTTTTT
NA | TRBJ1-2 | TRBD1 | TRBV5-4 | CASSRGQGNYGYTF | TGTGCCAGCAGCCGAGGACAGGGGAACTATGGCTACACCTTC
NA | TRBJ2-1 | TRBD2 | TRBV12-5 | CASGSPGLADYNEQFF | TGTGCTAGTGGTTCCCCCGGACTAGCGGACTACAATGAGCAGTTCTTC
NA | TRBJ2-1 | TRBD2 | TRBV28 | CASSLTTSGSSYNEQFF | TGTGCCAGCAGTTTAACTACCAGCGGGAGCTCCTACAATGAGCAGTTCTTC
NA | TRBJ2-7 | NA | TRBV6-1 | CAVRQYYEQYF | TGTGCCGTCCGACAGTACTACGAGCAGTACTTC
NA | TRBJ2-2 | TRBD1 | TRBV11-3 | CASREGRGPVTGELFF | TGTGCCAGCAGGGAGGGCAGGGGGCCGGTCACCGGGGAGCTGTTTTTT
once | TRBJ1-6 | TRBD1 | TRBV4-2 | CASSQDIGRGLGSYNSPLHF | TGTGCCAGCAGCCAAGATATCGGGAGGGGGCTGGGCTCCTATAATTCACCCCTCCACTTT
NA | TRBJ2-7 | TRBD2 | TRBV7-2 | CASSLALAGDEQYF | TGTGCCAGCAGCTTAGCACTAGCGGGAGACGAGCAGTACTTC
few | TRBJ1-2 | NA | TRBV4-1 | CASSQGGGVSYGYTF | TGCGCCAGCAGCCAAGGCGGGGGGGTGAGCTATGGCTACACCTTC
NA | TRBJ1-1 | NA | TRBV4-1 | CASTDSKARAPAAFF | TGCGCCAGCACCGACTCTAAGGCCAGGGCCCCCGCGGCTTTCTTT
NA | TRBJ1-5 | NA | TRBV7-2 | CASSLGGRNQPQHF | TGTGCCAGCAGCTTAGGGGGGCGGAATCAGCCCCAGCATTTT
NA | TRBJ1-2 | NA | TRBV6-5 | CTSSKKTGLGGGYTF | TGTACCAGCAGCAAAAAGACAGGCCTAGGTGGTGGCTACACCTTC
NA | TRBJ1-6 | NA | TRBV7-9 | CASSTETGGVSPLHF | TGTGCCAGCAGCACTGAGACAGGTGGGGTTTCACCCCTCCACTTT
NA | TRBJ2-5 | TRBD1 | TRBV15 | CATSRKRGTGGFGETQYF | TGTGCCACCAGCAGAAAGAGGGGGACAGGGGGCTTTGGGGAGACCCAGTACTTC
NA | TRBJ1-2 | NA | TRBV18 | CASSPGNYGYTF | TGTGCCAGCTCACCCGGGAACTATGGCTACACCTTC
NA | TRBJ2-7 | NA | TRBV15 | CATSRDWRQSSYEQYF | TGTGCCACCAGCAGAGATTGGCGACAGAGCTCCTACGAGCAGTACTTC
NA | TRBJ2-1 | TRBD2 | TRBV4-3 | CASSQGTSGSDEQFF | TGCGCCAGCAGCCAAGGGACTAGCGGGAGCGATGAGCAGTTCTTC
NA | TRBJ1-1 | NA | TRBV28 | CASSSYTPGVYTEAFF | TGTGCCAGCAGTTCCTATACCCCGGGGGTATACACTGAAGCTTTCTTT
NA | TRBJ2-1 | NA | TRBV20-1 | CSALQVNEQFF | TGCAGTGCCCTACAGGTCAATGAGCAGTTCTTC
NA | TRBJ1-3 | NA | TRBV5-6 | CASRLGSANTIYF | TGTGCCAGCAGACTAGGGAGTGCCAACACCATATATTTT
NA | TRBJ2-1 | NA | TRBV5-6 | CASSPGVRPGADEQFF | TGTGCCAGCAGCCCAGGCGTAAGACCAGGGGCGGATGAGCAGTTCTTC
NA | TRBJ2-5 | TRBD2 | TRBV7-3 | CASSLGSGGSYETQYF | TGTGCCAGCAGCTTAGGGTCGGGGGGGAGTTACGAGACCCAGTACTTC
NA | TRBJ2-5 | TRBD2 | TRBV4-3 | CASSLGLAGGRETQYF | TGCGCCAGCAGCCTGGGACTAGCGGGGGGGCGGGAGACCCAGTACTTC
NA | TRBJ1-1 | NA | TRBV11-3 | CASSPEGLGNTEAFF | TGTGCCAGCAGCCCCGAGGGACTGGGGAACACTGAAGCTTTCTTT
NA | TRBJ1-2 | TRBD1 | TRBV29-1 | CSVDPRGRYGYTF | TGCAGCGTTGATCCCAGGGGGAGGTATGGCTACACCTTC
once | TRBJ2-1 | NA | TRBV20-1 | CSARWGPEQFF | TGCAGTGCTAGGTGGGGGCCTGAGCAGTTCTTC
NA | TRBJ2-3 | TRBD1 | TRBV7-2 | CASSLRGQGTDTQYF | TGTGCCAGCAGCTTAAGGGGACAGGGGACAGATACGCAGTATTTT
NA | TRBJ1-3 | TRBD1 | TRBV19 | CASSIYQGEAGNTIYF | TGTGCCAGTAGTATCTATCAGGGGGAAGCTGGAAACACCATATATTTT
NA | TRBJ2-3 | NA | TRBV7-3 | CASSPWGRTTHPDTQYF | TGTGCCAGCAGCCCCTGGGGGAGGACTACCCATCCAGATACGCAGTATTTT
NA | TRBJ1-1 | NA | TRBV20-1 | CKVEGGTEAFF | TGCAAAGTGGAGGGCGGGACTGAAGCTTTCTTT
once | TRBJ1-1 | NA | TRBV5-5 | CASSRVFGTEAFF | TGTGCCAGCAGTCGGGTTTTCGGGACTGAAGCTTTCTTT
NA | TRBJ1-6 | TRBD1 | TRBV10-3 | CAIRGGQGPYNSPLHF | TGTGCCATCAGGGGGGGACAGGGGCCCTATAATTCACCCCTCCACTTT
NA | TRBJ1-2 | NA | TRBV7-9 | CASSSEDSGYTF | TGTGCCAGCAGCTCCGAGGACAGTGGCTACACCTTC
NA | TRBJ1-1 | NA | TRBV6-1 | CASSATGNTEAFF | TGTGCCAGCAGTGCGACAGGCAACACTGAAGCTTTCTTT
NA | TRBJ2-3 | TRBD2 | TRBV7-2 | CASSLAPAGGTDTQYF | TGTGCCAGCAGCTTAGCTCCAGCGGGAGGTACAGATACGCAGTATTTT
NA | TRBJ2-1 | NA | TRBV11-2 | CASSLKRGTEQFF | TGTGCCAGCAGCTTAAAGAGGGGGACTGAGCAGTTCTTC
NA | TRBJ2-5 | NA | TRBV19 | CASSMGGGGAQETQYF | TGTGCCAGTAGTATGGGAGGCGGGGGCGCCCAAGAGACCCAGTACTTC
NA | TRBJ2-3 | NA | TRBV19 | CASRGGVAPDTQYF | TGTGCCAGTAGAGGCGGGGTAGCCCCAGATACGCAGTATTTT
few | TRBJ2-6 | NA | TRBV2 | CASSPTVAGANVLTF | TGTGCCAGCAGCCCCACAGTTGCTGGGGCCAACGTCCTGACTTTC
once | TRBJ2-7 | TRBD1 | TRBV5-1 | CASSLDVQGADEQYF | TGCGCCAGCAGCTTGGACGTTCAGGGGGCCGACGAGCAGTACTTC
NA | TRBJ2-2 | TRBD2 | TRBV4-2 | CASSQPGLAGVIGELFF | TGTGCCAGCAGCCAACCGGGACTAGCGGGAGTTATCGGGGAGCTGTTTTTT
few | TRBJ1-5 | TRBD1 | TRBV19 | CASRRDRGYSNQPQHF | TGTGCCAGTAGGCGGGACAGGGGGTATAGCAATCAGCCCCAGCATTTT
NA | TRBJ2-2 | TRBD1 | TRBV7-9 | CASSPGTGVTGELFF | TGTGCCAGCAGCCCCGGGACAGGAGTTACCGGGGAGCTGTTTTTT
NA | TRBJ2-3 | NA | TRBV6-4 | CASSATGRADTQYF | TGTGCCAGCAGCGCTACAGGGAGAGCAGATACGCAGTATTTT
NA | TRBJ2-1 | TRBD1 | TRBV19 | CASSIAPGQGYDHEQFF | TGTGCCAGTAGTATCGCTCCGGGACAGGGGTACGATCATGAGCAGTTCTTC
NA | TRBJ1-2 | TRBD1 | TRBV25-1 | CASSEKGAGYTF | TGTGCCAGCAGTGAAAAGGGGGCAGGCTACACCTTC
NA | TRBJ2-5 | TRBD1 | TRBV25-1 | CASSGGTGGETQYF | TGTGCCAGCAGTGGCGGGACAGGGGGGGAGACCCAGTACTTC
NA | TRBJ2-1 | TRBD2 | TRBV4-1 | CASSQDPGSGTSGYNEQFF | TGCGCCAGCAGCCAAGACCCTGGTAGCGGGACTAGCGGATACAATGAGCAGTTCTTC
NA | TRBJ2-5 | TRBD1 | TRBV7-7 | CASSRDRGGETQYF | TGTGCTAGCAGCCGGGACAGGGGAGGAGAGACCCAGTACTTC
NA | TRBJ1-1 | NA | TRBV5-4 | CASTPGQRNTEAFF | TGTGCCAGCACTCCTGGACAGCGGAACACTGAAGCTTTCTTT
NA | TRBJ1-5 | NA | TRBV28 | CASRPLEGNQPQHF | TGTGCCAGCAGGCCACTGGAGGGCAATCAGCCCCAGCATTTT